At least ten counts were recorded for the clone carrying this TCR beta chain. Every one of the donors was a Caucasian adult that lived in Nashville, Tennessee. CD45RA-negative memory and CD45RA+ naive subsets were split from the CD4+ cells. The data originate from a study of shared clonotypes between healthy human individuals. Study-level information: Three men and a couple of women, aged 18 to 49, were donors.

The V and J ends lost 1 base and 7 bases respectively, with 23 bases between them. This CDR3 spans 17 amino acids. Germline V gene sequence: CDR1 MDHEN, CDR2 SYDVKM. Each sorted subset replicate got 200 ng genomic DNA, 25,000 to 30,000 genomes. Clones were read by immunoSEQ multiplex PCR, and TCRdb kept only the in-frame ones, dropping some. The profile shows more than 850,000 clones, 75% to 80% of them singletons. Specimen: memory CD4+ T cells from PBMCs. Regarding subset: CD45RA-negative fraction. The gene calls are TRBV28 and TRBJ2-7, with D maybe TRBD2 (6 bases). This sequence originates from a man aged 18 to 29 in good health. Some clones in this sample may be carry-over from other donors' samples. The CDR3 coding sequence is TGTGCCAGCAGTTTATATCCACGCGGGACCTCCTCGGGTGAGCAGTACTTC. Its translation is CASSLYPRGTSSGEQYF.